The source of this TCR beta chain is a study of T cells after yellow fever vaccination. TCRdb re-derived calls from the 5' RACE reads in MiXCR, one entry per CDR3 protein. The sample consists of hundreds of thousands of distinct CDR3 sequences, approximately 13% of them appearing once. This clonotype was recorded many times. The CDR3 length is 12 residues. Germline V gives CDR1 SEHNR, CDR2 FQNEAQ (reference sequence). Trimming shortened V by 5 bases and J by 10 bases, and 15 bases separated the two germline ends. The sequences come from PBMCs, collected on the day of the yellow fever booster vaccination. The TCR originated in a man aged 25 to 40 who received the YFV17D yellow fever vaccine. The gene calls are TRBV7-9 and TRBJ2-7, with D possibly TRBD1 on 5 matching bases. The CDR3, as DNA: TGTGCCAGCAGCCCCCAGACAGACATACAGTACTTC. Translated: CASSPQTDIQYF.